One sample yielded the 11 T cell receptor beta chains listed below, sequenced in a study of vaccination and CD4 T cells after COVID-19. Treatment of the sample: roughly ten-day PBMC culture with coronavirus spike peptide pools or control peptides (ViraFEST assay). One should note that the unexposed donor's CD4+ T cells were collected before the COVID-19 pandemic (2011-2018). The antigens of these receptors remain unknown. Sequenced with the Oncomine TCR Beta short-read assay was DNA taken from cultured CD4+ T cells. TCRdb re-called the PCR reads with MiXCR, one entry per CDR3 protein. This sample has a few thousand distinct CDR3 sequences; around a third occur once, and the top ten carry over 60%. The sequencing input was CD4+ T cells from blood, cultured in vitro. Receptors were obtained from a human donor in good health.

The V and J genes are TRBV29-1 and TRBJ2-5; D may be TRBD1 or TRBD2 (5 bases each). Germline CDR1 reads SQVTM; CDR2 reads ANQGSEA. Trimming took 7 bases from V and 2 from J, leaving 17 bases between them. The CDR3 has 14 amino acids. CDR3 residues: CSAGMRGRQETQYF. The CDR3 region has the DNA TGCAGCGCCGGGATGAGGGGCAGACAAGAGACCCAGTACTTC.

This clonotype was seen a few times. This chain links TRBV6-5 with TRBJ1-2; the D gene is possibly TRBD1 (5 bases). The germline CDR1 and CDR2 sequences are MNHEY and SVGAGI. V lost 0 bases and J 8 bases, leaving 13 bases between the germline ends. The CDR3 is 14 residues long. The CDR3 sequence: CASSYSGRLVGYTF. CDR3 nucleotides: TGTGCCAGCAGTTACTCGGGACGGTTGGTAGGCTACACCTTC.

Only one count was recorded for this clonotype. The V call is TRBV10-3, the J call TRBJ2-7; tentatively, D is TRBD1 (5 bases). V gave up 6 bases and J gave up 2 bases, with 17 bases separating them. CDR3 length: 15 amino acids. CDR1 is ENHRY and CDR2 is SYGVKD in the germline V gene. CDR3 sequence: CAISEGDSTTYEQYF. CDR3 DNA: TGTGCCATCAGCGAAGGCGACAGTACCACCTACGAGCAGTACTTC.

V usage is TRBV14 and J usage is TRBJ2-7, with a possible D match to TRBD1 (6 bases). The CDR3 totals 13 residues. Germline assignment: CDR1 SGHDN and CDR2 FVKESK. The V and J ends lost 8 bases and 1 base respectively, with 12 bases between them. CDR3 sequence: CASARDISYEQYF. The CDR3 DNA is TGTGCCAGCGCCCGGGACATTTCCTACGAGCAGTACTTC.

V gene TRBV7-9 combines with J gene TRBJ2-1; 14 bases are a match to TRBD2. The CDR3 covers 17 residues. The V and J ends lost 0 bases and 6 bases, in that order; junction bases with no gene match: 4. Per germline, CDR1 SEHNR and CDR2 FQNEAQ (reference sequence). The CDR3, as DNA: TGTGCCAGCAGCTTAGCCCCGACTAGCGGGAGGGCCAATGAGCAGTTCTTC. Protein sequence: CASSLAPTSGRANEQFF.

The V call is TRBV15, the J call TRBJ2-7; D is ambiguous. This CDR3 is built from 14 residues. CDR1 and CDR2 from the germline V gene are LNHNV and YYDKDF (reference sequence). Trimming removed 0 bases at V and 4 bases at J, with 10 bases between. The CDR3 DNA reads TGTGCCACCAGCAGAGAAATCAGGAGATACGAGCAGTACTTC. This gives the protein CATSREIRRYEQYF.

The chain links TRBV7-6 to TRBJ2-5; 7 bases map to TRBD2. This CDR3 has 15 amino acids. Trimming took 4 bases from V and 4 from J; bases not matched to a gene: 9. Looked up from germline, CDR1 is SGHVS and CDR2 is FNYEAQ. The CDR3 sequence is CASSSGTTLGETQYF. The CDR3 DNA reads TGTGCCAGCAGCTCCGGGACTACCCTGGGAGAGACCCAGTACTTC.

This chain connects TRBV5-1 to TRBJ2-7; 12 bases are shared with TRBD2. From germline, CDR1 is SGHRS and CDR2 YFSETQ. Losses at the gene ends were 2 bases for V and 5 bases for J; bases not matched to a gene: 5. The CDR3 totals 15 residues. CDR3 in DNA: TGCGCCAGCAGCTTTACTAGCGGGGGGCAGAACGAGCAGTACTTC. Translated, it gives CASSFTSGGQNEQYF.

The V call is TRBV5-1, the J call TRBJ2-7, with 12 nucleotides matching TRBD2. V gave up 4 bases and J gave up 3 bases; unmatched junction bases: 8. CDR3 length: 16 amino acids. In germline, CDR1 is SGHRS, CDR2 YFSETQ. The CDR3 DNA follows: TGCGCCAGCAGCCTAGGACTACTAGCGGGAGGCTACGAGCAGTACTTC. This encodes CASSLGLLAGGYEQYF.

This clonotype has a handful of counts. J is TRBJ2-3 and V is TRBV29-1; 8 bases agree with TRBD1. The CDR3 runs 14 residues. Unmatched junction bases numbered 9, after V lost 6 bases and J lost 4 bases. Germline CDR1 is SQVTM and CDR2 is ANQGSEA. CDR3 residues: CSVVTGAYPDTQYF. CDR3 in DNA: TGCAGCGTCGTGACAGGGGCGTATCCAGATACGCAGTATTTT.

By share, this clonotype ranks as large. The chain employs TRBV6-2 or TRBV6-3 and TRBJ2-1; 10 nucleotides agree with TRBD2. CDR1 and CDR2 (germline): MNHEY, SVGEGT. V shed 5 bases, J shed 5 bases, and the junction held 3 bases outside the gene matches. The CDR3 is made up of 14 amino acids. CDR3 DNA sequence: TGTGCCAGCAGTACAGCGGGGGGGGACAATGAGCAGTTCTTC. As protein: CASSTAGGDNEQFF.